Here is one T cell receptor (beta chain) with its context. As processed by the authors: Reference gene primer amplification yielded estimated nucleated cell counts. The repertoire was sequenced with immunoSEQ multiplex PCR; TCRdb's copy has only in-frame clones and lacks some. V, J and clone size are taken as reported in that table, and D and trimming were inferred from the DNA itself. The sample includes approximately 210,000 clones, roughly 86% of them seen just once. This CDR3 comprises 11 residues. Looked up from germline, CDR1 is LGHDT and CDR2 is YNNKEL (reference sequence). With 1 base removed from V and 10 bases from J, the gap between germline ends came to 5 bases. The data are from a study of blood T cell repertoires in COVID-19.

The V and J genes are TRBV3-1 (or the pseudogene TRBV3-2) and TRBJ2-1, with D perhaps TRBD2 (5 bases). This clonotype originated in an older woman with active or convalescent COVID-19. The sequencing input was peripheral blood. The CDR3 DNA reads TGTGCCAGCAGCCAAGGGAGGGAGCAGTTCTTC. Translated, it gives CASSQGREQFF.